Listed here are 8 T cell receptor beta chains from one sample, sequenced in a study of technical replicates of blood from several donors. This table comes from immunoSEQ multiplex PCR, and its TCRdb copy is limited to in-frame clones, with some not included. This table holds around 80,000 clones, just over 95% found once. The specimen sequenced was T cells isolated from PBMCs. The source of these receptors is a human donor in good health.

This chain uses TRBV28 with TRBJ2-7, with TRBD1 matching 8 bases. The CDR3 sequence is 15 residues long. The J segment lost 0 bases and the V segment lost 4 bases, leaving 5 bases of the junction unmatched. Germline CDR1 is MDHEN and CDR2 is SYDVKM. The CDR3 spells CASSSAGQVSYEQYF. In nucleotides, the CDR3 is TGTGCCAGCAGTTCGGCGGGACAGGTCTCCTACGAGCAGTACTTC.

This clone was recorded only once. The rearrangement uses TRBV5-4 and TRBJ2-7, with TRBD2 matching 9 bases. The J segment lost 4 bases and the V segment lost 0 bases, leaving 5 bases of the junction unmatched. The CDR3 contains 15 residues. The V gene's germline CDR1 is SGHNT and CDR2 YYREEE (reference sequence). The chain's CDR3 is CASSLGSGSEYEQYF. Here the CDR3 DNA reads TGTGCCAGCAGCTTGGGTAGCGGGAGTGAGTACGAGCAGTACTTC.

V is TRBV27 and J is TRBJ1-4; the match to TRBD1 covers 8 bases. V lost 3 bases to trimming and J lost 6 bases; unmatched junction nucleotides: 3. CDR1 MNHEY and CDR2 SMNVEV come from the germline V gene (reference sequence). The CDR3 length is 14 residues. The CDR3 loop is CASSFTGGHEKLFF. CDR3 nucleotide sequence: TGTGCCAGCAGTTTTACAGGGGGTCATGAAAAACTGTTTTTT.

This clone occurred once. The chain recombines TRBV28 with TRBJ2-3, with D possibly matching TRBD2 (7 bases). Germline V gene sequence: CDR1 MDHEN, CDR2 SYDVKM. CDR3 length equals 14 residues. Between the trimmed V and J ends, which lost 7 bases and 7 bases, there was a span of 18 bases. As DNA, the CDR3 is TGTGCCAGCATAGGAAGGGGGGGCAGTAATACGCAGTATTTT. Protein product: CASIGRGGSNTQYF.

The rearrangement uses TRBV15 and TRBJ2-7, with D possibly being TRBD2 (6 bases). Trimming removed 1 base from V and 5 bases from J, with 18 bases in between. Germline V gives CDR1 LNHNV, CDR2 YYDKDF (reference sequence). CDR3 size: 16 residues. CDR3 coding DNA: TGTGCCACCAGCAGAGTGGGAGGAGGGGCCCCCAACGAGCAGTACTTC. It is translated as CATSRVGGGAPNEQYF.

The chain uses TRBV11-2 and TRBJ1-2, with TRBD1 matching 7 bases. The CDR3 contains 17 residues. CDR1 and CDR2 (germline): SGHAT, FQNNGV. J was trimmed by 4 bases and V by 1 base; bases with no gene match: 12. The CDR3 region is CASSLGPPGQSFYGYTF. The CDR3 DNA follows: TGTGCCAGCAGCTTAGGGCCCCCGGGACAGTCATTCTATGGCTACACCTTC. Full variable domain (missing parts from reference TRBV11-2 and TRBJ1-2): EAGVAQSPRYKIIEKRQSVAFWCNPISGHATLYWYQQILGQGPKLLIQFQNNGVVDDSQLPKDRFSAERLKGVDSTLKIQPAKLEDSAVYLCASSLGPPGQSFYGYTFGSGTRLTVV.

This chain joins TRBV19 and TRBJ2-5; 7 nucleotides match TRBD2. Germline V gives CDR1 LNHDA, CDR2 SQIVND (reference sequence). This CDR3 comprises 14 residues. With V trimmed by 9 bases and J by 3 bases, 10 bases remained unmatched. In DNA form, the CDR3 reads TGTGCCAGCGCCGCCGCGGGAGCGGAAGAGACCCAGTACTTC. This codes for CASAAAGAEETQYF.

The gene calls are TRBV30 and TRBJ2-7; no clear D gene. Deletions cut 0 bases from V and 5 bases from J, with 8 bases between. The CDR3 has 12 amino acids. Germline assignment: CDR1 GTSNPN and CDR2 SVGIG (reference sequence). CDR3 region: CAWSVQVNEQYF. CDR3 bases: TGTGCCTGGAGTGTACAAGTCAACGAGCAGTACTTC.